Listed below are T cell receptor beta chains from one sample, sequenced in a study of blood T cell repertoires in COVID-19. Measured with immunoSEQ multiplex PCR; TCRdb has only the in-frame clones, and not every one. The sample carries about 260,000 clones, over 75% recorded once. The sample taken for sequencing was peripheral blood. These receptors all come from a human donor in a cohort sampled during active COVID-19. The conserved cysteine and the conserved F or W are not part of the CDR3 here.

j_call,v_call,cdr3_aa
TRBJ2-7,TRBV18,ASSPPDSYEQY
TRBJ1-1,TRBV7-4,ASSLGLPTGNTEAF
TRBJ1-6,TRBV7-3,ASSLGGENSPLH
TRBJ2-2,TRBV12-3/TRBV12-4,ASSKRSGGELF
TRBJ1-2,TRBV30,AWSNTRFYGYT
TRBJ1-6,TRBV27,ASSKGQTGDSPLH
TRBJ1-2,TRBV5-1,ASSLAGIPYGYT
TRBJ1-2,TRBV19,ASTEAGQGNYGYT
TRBJ2-5,TRBV13,ASSPGGGSYETQY
TRBJ2-7,TRBV7-2,ASSVPGSYEQY
TRBJ1-2,TRBV11-2,ASSLDLLGGLSYGYT
TRBJ2-7,TRBV5-4,ASSLYSVRSYEQY
TRBJ2-7,TRBV6-5,ASSYLTSGQDEQY
TRBJ1-1,TRBV30,AWSTGVTF
TRBJ1-2,TRBV7-2,ASSLGQNYGYT
TRBJ2-7,TRBV28,ASSLRQGASYEQY
TRBJ2-1,TRBV4-3,ASSQGVPGGVNEQF
TRBJ1-4,TRBV2,ASPGQANEKLF
TRBJ1-2,TRBV1,TSSQDHGRVNVINYGYT
TRBJ1-3,TRBV6-2/TRBV6-3,ASSYLGDRFSGNTIY
TRBJ2-7,TRBV6-6,ASSPGLLYEQY
TRBJ1-6,TRBV7-2,ASSLVARQGFNSPLH
TRBJ1-2,TRBV15,ATSTRQGHYGYT
TRBJ2-7,TRBV9,ASSVNGNYEQY
TRBJ1-4,TRBV4-3,ASSQDGPSPRGKLF
TRBJ1-6,TRBV30,AWSSLRLGPSPLH
TRBJ1-2,TRBV7-2,ASSFRGTGGAYGYT
TRBJ1-2,TRBV19,ASSIAGDHNYGYT
TRBJ2-1,TRBV28,ASRPPRRLVVYNEQF
TRBJ2-6,TRBV4-1,ASSLQVSGANVLT
TRBJ2-1,TRBV4-3,ASSQDAGPTLSNEQF
TRBJ2-5,TRBV7-2,ASSRGQKETQY
TRBJ1-6,TRBV5-1,ASSPGLHNNSPLH
TRBJ1-1,TRBV27,ASSLLGGEGEAF
TRBJ2-7,TRBV6-5,ASSYRGEGDYEQY
TRBJ2-7,TRBV19,ASSKTRGGYEQY
TRBJ1-5,TRBV28,ASSETGGNQPQH
TRBJ2-1,TRBV2,ASSEGQKRF
TRBJ2-5,TRBV9,ASSGTGLQETQY
TRBJ1-1,TRBV7-8,ASSADRFERVNTEAF
TRBJ1-3,TRBV3-1/TRBV3-2,ASSQDPLSSGNTIY
TRBJ2-1,TRBV10-3,AIRTSGKTSSYNEQF
TRBJ2-3,TRBV5-3,ARSLDRFVGEDTQY
TRBJ1-2,TRBV7-2,AKQVGTSGYT
TRBJ1-1,TRBV28,ASRADRKAF
TRBJ2-2,TRBV29-1,SASFGGNTGELF
TRBJ2-7,TRBV4-1,ASSQPQGQSTYEQY
TRBJ1-1,TRBV30,AWSEGTAMNTEAF
TRBJ2-6,TRBV7-2,ASSLARKGTSGSSGANVLT
TRBJ1-2,TRBV12-3/TRBV12-4,ASSSQGYGYT
TRBJ1-2,TRBV19,ASSMIRTASYYT
TRBJ1-1,TRBV2,ASRGNSYTEAF
TRBJ2-7,TRBV6-1,ASSEQGGVEQY